Here is one TCR beta chain with its context. Its target is unknown. The germline gene is not matched at one end of the junction; a read error may be the cause. This record belongs to a study of T cell repertoires in cytomegalovirus infection. About the study: Through public TCR beta signatures, both CMV infection and matching HLA type were indicated. Study-wide results and caveats: Within the response measured ex vivo, HLA-C-restricted CMV-specific TCR beta clonotypes were dominant.

TCRdb redid the calling of the reads with MiXCR, one entry per CDR3 protein. The sample has about 570,000 distinct CDR3 sequences; 40% are singletons. Germline CDR1 is LNHDA and CDR2 is SQIVND (reference sequence). The CDR3 is made up of 13 amino acids. Here the sequenced sample was cultured PBMCs, taken from culture after CMV antigen stimulation. The chain recombines TRBV19 with TRBJ2-2, with a weak D call TRBD2 (5 bases). This TCR derives from a human donor in good health (CMV status not recorded). Some clones in this sample may be carry-over from other donors' samples. The CDR3 loop is CASSIYDTGELLF. The CDR3, as DNA: TGTGCCAGTAGTATATATGACACCGGGGAGCTGTTGTTT.